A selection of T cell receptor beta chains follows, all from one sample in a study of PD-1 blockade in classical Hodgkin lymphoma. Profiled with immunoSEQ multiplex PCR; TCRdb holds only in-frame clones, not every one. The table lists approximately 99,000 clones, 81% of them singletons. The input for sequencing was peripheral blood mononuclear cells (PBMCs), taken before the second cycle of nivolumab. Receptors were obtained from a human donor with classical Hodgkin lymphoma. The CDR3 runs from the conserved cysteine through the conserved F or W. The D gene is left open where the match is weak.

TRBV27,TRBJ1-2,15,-,TGTGCCAGCAGTCTAGGGGCCAGGGCCAACTATGGCTACACCTTC,CASSLGARANYGYTF
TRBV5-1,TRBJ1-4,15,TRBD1,TGCGCCAGCAGCTTGGCCGGAACAGGGGAAGAAAAACTGTTTTTT,CASSLAGTGEEKLFF
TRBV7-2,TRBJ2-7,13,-,TGTGCCAGCAGCCGGACAGACTCCTACGAGCAGTACTTC,CASSRTDSYEQYF
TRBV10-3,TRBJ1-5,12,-,TGTGCCATCAGTGACCGGGTAGAGCCCCAGCATTTT,CAISDRVEPQHF
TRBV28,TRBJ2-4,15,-,TGTGCCAGCAGCGAGGCCGGGACTAGACAGGGTTTCCAGTACTTC,CASSEAGTRQGFQYF
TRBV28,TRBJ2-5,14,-,TGTGCCAGCAGTTTATTATACGACAGGGAGACCCAGTACTTC,CASSLLYDRETQYF
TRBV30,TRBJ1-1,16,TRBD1,TGTGCCGGCCAGTCGGGACAGGGTCTATCGTTCACTGAAGCTTTCTTT,CAGQSGQGLSFTEAFF
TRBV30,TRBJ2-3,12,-,TGTGCCTGGAGTCAATCGGGGGATACGCAGTATTTT,CAWSQSGDTQYF
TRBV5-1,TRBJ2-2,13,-,TGCGCCAGCAGCCCTGACCACACCGGGGAGCTGTTTTTT,CASSPDHTGELFF
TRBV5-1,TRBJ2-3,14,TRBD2,TGCGCCAGCAGCTTGGTAGCGGGAACAGATACGCAGTATTTT,CASSLVAGTDTQYF
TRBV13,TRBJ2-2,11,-,TGTGCCAGCAGACAAACCGGGGAGCTGTTTTTT,CASRQTGELFF